Below, 2 T cell receptor beta chains from the same sample are listed, as sequenced in a study of ipilimumab plus nivolumab after autologous stem cell transplantation (dated by TCRdb to the early 2020s). The library was generated by the immunoSEQ multiplex PCR assay. In TCRdb, the immuneACCESS table is reduced to in-frame sequences with V and J assigned. These tables do not hold every clone; where another copy was compared, an unresolved V gene accounts for under half, and the others remain unexplained. The sample data list 77,000 or so clones, and around 80% of these were observed just once. The ten largest clones add up to roughly 2% of the sample. Sequenced material: PBMCs, taken in a trial of ipilimumab plus nivolumab as post-transplant consolidation. These receptors originate from a male donor with diffuse large B-cell lymphoma.

This rearrangement joins TRBV5-1 to TRBJ2-4, with D tentatively TRBD2 (6 bases). Germline CDR1 and CDR2: SGHRS and YFSETQ. This CDR3 is 14 amino acids long. Trimming left V 0 bases short and J 5 bases short, with 9 bases between. The CDR3 sequence: CASSLVPGENIQYF. The CDR3 DNA follows: TGCGCCAGCAGCTTGGTTCCGGGAGAAAACATTCAGTACTTC.

V is TRBV5-1 and J is TRBJ2-7; D call uncertain. The CDR3 totals 14 residues. Germline assignment: CDR1 SGHRS and CDR2 YFSETQ. V lost 0 bases, J lost 5 bases, and 12 bases lay in between. CDR3 region: CASSLAALPNEQYF. For the CDR3, the DNA is TGCGCCAGCAGCTTGGCGGCGCTCCCCAACGAGCAGTACTTC.